This TCR beta chain was sequenced during a study of spatial heterogeneity in lung cancer. Study-level background: Each time, sequencing found more beta-chain sequences than alpha-chain sequences. In the raw reads, each unique TCR and UMI combination was present more than ten times on average.

Time point in this sample: sample taken at primary tumor resection. In each case, whole RNA from tumor, nontumor lung or frozen PBMC was sequenced unsorted. The approximately 72 donors had untreated early-stage non-small cell lung cancer. The CDR3 extends over 13 amino acids. V gave up 4 bases and J gave up 5 bases, with 11 bases separating them. Germline CDR1 is DFQATT and CDR2 is SNEGSKA (reference sequence). This clonotype was seen ten or more times. In TCRdb, the 5' RACE reads were re-called with MiXCR into one record per CDR3 protein. The data show about 4,800 distinct CDR3 sequences, about 30% seen once.

This TCR was sampled from a male donor with early-stage non-small cell lung cancer. The chain combines TRBV20-1 with TRBJ1-4; perhaps TRBD1 as D (5 bases). The starting material was PBMCs, obtained at surgery. Here the CDR3 reads CSATETDNEKLFF. The CDR3 DNA reads as TGCAGTGCTACCGAGACAGACAATGAAAAACTGTTTTTT.